This T cell receptor (beta chain) was captured by sequencing in a study of identical twins. Findings and caveats of the study: Out-of-frame alpha sequences shared between twins exhibited an excess of low generation probability.

V trimming: 7 bases; J trimming: 8 bases; junction bases outside the gene matches: 8. The CDR3 has 14 amino acids. CDR1 is SNHLY, CDR2 FYNNEI, per germline. This clonotype has ten or more counts. The antigen is unknown. TCRdb redid the calling of the 5' RACE reads with MiXCR, one entry per CDR3 protein. The sample yields some 500,000 distinct CDR3 sequences, around 20% seen once. These data were also filed under a second study, of T cells expressing NK-cell markers.

The receptor's source is a woman under 30 in good health. The sample comprised CD4+ T cells sorted from blood. This chain uses TRBV2 with TRBJ1-1; 12 bases fit TRBD1. The CDR3 reads CASTRDRGLTEAFF. Written as DNA, the CDR3 is TGTGCCAGCACCAGGGACAGGGGGCTAACCGAAGCTTTCTTT. Full variable domain (missing parts from reference TRBV2 and TRBJ1-1): EPEVTQTPSHQVTQMGQEVILRCVPISNHLYFYWYRQILGQKVEFLVSFYNNEISEKSEIFDDQFSVERPDGSNFTLKIRSTKLEDSAMYFCASTRDRGLTEAFFGQGTRLTVV.